Shown below are 32 T cell receptor beta chains from a single sample sequenced in a study of blood T cells in healthy people across ages. The use of a sample-barcoded 5' primer and a J-beta primer mix characterized a second PCR of about 7 to 12 cycles. Each CDR3 protein gets one entry after TCRdb re-called the 5' RACE reads with MiXCR. The sample carries about 2 million distinct CDR3 sequences, around half recorded once. Sample: blood. The receptors derive from a woman between 40 and 50 years old in good health.

This chain connects TRBV28 to TRBJ1-2, with 8 bases that match TRBD1. This CDR3 region has 16 residues. The V gene's germline CDR1 is MDHEN and CDR2 SYDVKM. V was pared by 1 base and J by 8 bases, with 12 bases of the junction left unmatched. The CDR3 DNA follows: TGTGCCAGCAGTTTATCGAGGCAGGGGGCGCGGCAAGGCTACACCTTC. Its protein is CASSLSRQGARQGYTF.

The chain links TRBV27 to TRBJ2-5; D not resolved. Germline assignment: CDR1 MNHEY and CDR2 SMNVEV (reference sequence). CDR3 length: 16 amino acids. The V end was cut by 7 bases, the J end by 0 bases, with 18 bases between. The CDR3 sequence is CASTAIRVPNQETQYF. The DNA of the CDR3 is TGTGCCAGCACGGCGATACGGGTCCCGAACCAAGAGACCCAGTACTTC.

This clonotype was seen only a few times. This chain links TRBV6-5 with TRBJ2-1, with 12 bases aligning to TRBD2. V trimming: 4 bases; J trimming: 3 bases; junction bases outside the gene matches: 1. The CDR3 extends over 15 amino acids. CDR1 is MNHEY, CDR2 SVGAGI, per germline. CDR3 region: CASSSSGGDYNEQFF. The CDR3 DNA follows: TGTGCCAGCAGTTCTAGCGGGGGGGACTACAATGAGCAGTTCTTC.

This clonotype appeared many times. The chain is built from TRBV6-5 and TRBJ2-3, with D unresolved. Between the trimmed V and J ends, which lost 8 bases and 6 bases, there was a span of 9 bases. The germline gives CDR1 MNHEY, CDR2 SVGAGI. CDR3 length: 11 residues. The CDR3 here is CASRRADTQYF. As DNA, the CDR3 is TGTGCCAGCCGGAGAGCCGATACGCAGTATTTT.

CDR3 DNA: TGTGCCATCAGTGAAGCCGGTCCAGGGAAGACCGGGGAGCTGTTTTTT. Amino acids: CAISEAGPGKTGELFF. J is TRBJ2-2 and V is TRBV10-3; possible D gene TRBD1, 5 bases. The CDR3 extends over 16 amino acids. V was trimmed by 3 bases and J by 5 bases, leaving 16 bases between them. Germline CDR1 is ENHRY and CDR2 is SYGVKD.

V gene TRBV9 combines with J gene TRBJ2-5; D call uncertain. The CDR3 has 14 residues. V lost 0 bases and J lost 0, with 6 bases in between. The germline gives CDR1 SGDLS, CDR2 YYNGEE. This chain's CDR3 is CASSVEPHQETQYF. In DNA form, the CDR3 reads TGTGCCAGCAGCGTAGAACCCCACCAAGAGACCCAGTACTTC.

The rearrangement uses TRBV27 and TRBJ2-7; 7 bases line up with TRBD1. The tail of the sequence fits TRBJ2-5 better, so the J call may be wrong. Germline CDR1 and CDR2: MNHEY and SMNVEV (reference sequence). This CDR3 has 15 amino acids. The CDR3, as DNA: TGTGCCAGCAGTGGATCGACAGGGCCTCAAGAGACCCAGTACTTC. Translated, it gives CASSGSTGPQETQYF.

V is TRBV3-1 and J is TRBJ1-1; D gene uncertain. This CDR3 has 12 amino acids. Germline V lookup: CDR1 LGHDT, CDR2 YNNKEL (reference sequence). Trimming pared 1 base from V and 7 bases from J, leaving 7 bases between. This CDR3 reads CASSQVTDEAFF. The CDR3 DNA sequence: TGTGCCAGCAGCCAAGTGACGGATGAAGCTTTCTTT. Full variable domain (outside the CDR3, taken from reference TRBV3-1 and TRBJ1-1): DTAVSQTPKYLVTQMGNDKSIKCEQNLGHDTMYWYKQDSKKFLKIMFSYNNKELIINETVPNRFSPKSPDKAHLNLHINSLELGDSAVYFCASSQVTDEAFFGQGTRLTVV.

Only one count was recorded for this clonotype. The chain carries TRBV4-3 and TRBJ1-4, with 9 bases matching TRBD1. The CDR3 totals 15 residues. Germline V gene lookup returns CDR1 LGHNA and CDR2 YSLEER. V was pared by 1 base and J by 5 bases, with 2 bases of the junction left unmatched. The CDR3 DNA sequence: TGCGCCAGCAGCCAAGGACAGGGGGGAAATGAAAAACTGTTTTTT. Amino acids: CASSQGQGGNEKLFF.

The CDR3 reads CSARVVRGQANNQPQHF. CDR3 DNA: TGCAGTGCTAGGGTGGTTCGAGGACAGGCTAACAATCAGCCCCAGCATTTT. The V call is TRBV20-1, the J call TRBJ1-5; 7 positions match TRBD1. Unmatched junction bases numbered 14, after V lost 3 bases and J lost 3 bases. This CDR3 has 17 amino acids. Germline loops: CDR1 DFQATT, CDR2 SNEGSKA (reference sequence).

The CDR3 reads CSVLTAASILVYGYTF. The CDR3 bases are TGCAGCGTCTTGACAGCGGCCTCTATATTGGTATATGGCTACACCTTC. V and J are TRBV29-1 and TRBJ1-2; a possible D gene is TRBD1 (5 bases). The germline V and J ends were trimmed by 6 bases and 5 bases, with 25 bases remaining between them. The CDR3 loop spans 16 amino acids. CDR1 SQVTM and CDR2 ANQGSEA come from the germline V gene.

The rearrangement links TRBV3-1 to TRBJ2-5; 9 nucleotides align to TRBD1. With 6 bases clipped from V and 5 bases from J, the junction kept 19 bases outside the gene matches. Per germline, CDR1 LGHDT and CDR2 YNNKEL (reference sequence). CDR3 length: 18 residues. DNA of the CDR3: TGTGCCAGCAGTCAAAAGGGCCATGGGACAGGGAGGTCCGAGACCCAGTACTTC. Translated: CASSQKGHGTGRSETQYF.

The V and J genes are TRBV15 and TRBJ2-5; 10 bases are a match to TRBD1. The CDR3 consists of 15 residues. From germline, CDR1 is LNHNV and CDR2 YYDKDF (reference sequence). Trimming took 5 bases from V and 4 from J; bases not matched to a gene: 7. CDR3 sequence: CATSSRDRGGETQYF. Written as DNA, the CDR3 is TGTGCCACCAGCTCCCGGGACAGGGGAGGAGAGACCCAGTACTTC.

The rearrangement joins TRBV27 to TRBJ1-4; 10 nucleotides align to TRBD1. The V gene end was trimmed by 6 bases and the J gene end by 7 bases; junction bases not matched to a gene: 5. The germline V gene encodes CDR1 MNHEY and CDR2 SMNVEV (reference sequence). The CDR3 is 14 amino acids. In nucleotides, the CDR3 is TGTGCCAGCAGCAGACAGGGGGCAAGTGAAAAACTGTTTTTT. Its translation is CASSRQGASEKLFF.

The chain couples TRBV4-3 to TRBJ2-1; 7 bases agree with TRBD1. V lost 0 bases, J lost 10 bases, and 3 bases stayed unmatched. Germline V CDR1 and CDR2: LGHNA, YSLEER. This CDR3 has 13 residues. DNA of the CDR3: TGCGCCAGCAGCCAAGAACGGGACAGAGAGCAGTTCTTC. Its protein product is CASSQERDREQFF.

This chain connects TRBV6-2 or TRBV6-3 to TRBJ2-5; D is uncertain. Between the trimmed V and J ends, which lost 7 bases and 2 bases, there was a span of 17 bases. The CDR3 sequence is 15 residues long. CDR1 and CDR2 from the germline V gene are MNHEY and SVGEGT. CDR3 in DNA: TGTGCCAGCACCAAACTTGGGCAGCGACAAGAGACCCAGTACTTC. Residues: CASTKLGQRQETQYF.

The V gene is TRBV29-1, the J gene TRBJ1-1; unclear D gene. The ends were cut back, 6 bases at V and 5 bases at J, with 19 bases in the middle. This CDR3 contains 14 residues. Germline lookup yields CDR1 SQVTM and CDR2 ANQGSEA. CDR3 in amino acids: CSVDQGNFLTEAFF. CDR3 DNA: TGCAGCGTGGACCAAGGGAATTTCTTGACTGAAGCTTTCTTT.

This clonotype was observed a handful of times. The CDR3 sequence is CASSLWDLTYEQYF. Here the CDR3 DNA reads TGTGCCAGCAGTTTGTGGGACTTGACCTACGAGCAGTACTTC. V gene TRBV28 combines with J gene TRBJ2-7, with D possibly TRBD2 on 6 matching bases. The CDR3 has 14 residues. Trimming stripped 3 bases from V and 2 bases from J, with 11 bases between. In germline, CDR1 is MDHEN, CDR2 SYDVKM.

The sample holds a few counts of this clonotype. The rearrangement uses TRBV28 and TRBJ2-1; 7 bases line up with TRBD2. The CDR3 totals 14 residues. Germline values: CDR1 MDHEN, CDR2 SYDVKM. The V gene end was trimmed by 5 bases and the J gene end by 4 bases; junction bases not matched to a gene: 5. CDR3 DNA: TGTGCCAGCAGTCCTGGGGGGGTTTACAATGAGCAGTTCTTC. It yields the protein CASSPGGVYNEQFF.

This clonotype was found a few times. V usage is TRBV20-1 and J usage is TRBJ1-6, with a weak D call TRBD1 (5 bases). V shed 5 bases and J shed 7 bases, with 15 bases lying between them. CDR3 length: 14 amino acids. The germline CDR1 and CDR2 sequences are DFQATT and SNEGSKA (reference sequence). CDR3 sequence (DNA): TGCAGTGCTGGCCCGGGGCGACGCAATTCACCCCTCCACTTT. This codes for CSAGPGRRNSPLHF.

This chain connects TRBV7-2 to TRBJ2-1, with 14 bases that match TRBD2. CDR1 is SGHTA, CDR2 FQGNSA, per germline. The CDR3 is 17 residues long. The V gene end was trimmed by 5 bases and the J gene end by 3 bases; junction bases not matched to a gene: 6. The CDR3 here is CASSPRLAGGDYNEQFF. The CDR3 nucleotides read TGTGCCAGCAGCCCCCGACTAGCGGGGGGGGACTACAATGAGCAGTTCTTC.

The chain couples TRBV7-6 to TRBJ1-4; D unclear. Germline V CDR1 and CDR2: SGHVS, FNYEAQ. Trimming left V 5 bases short and J 6 bases short, with 13 bases between. This CDR3 region has 14 residues. The CDR3 DNA follows: TGTGCCAGCAGCGGTCCGGGTCTCGATGAAAAACTGTTTTTT. Translating it yields CASSGPGLDEKLFF.

J is TRBJ2-1 and V is TRBV6-5; D is undetermined. Per germline, CDR1 MNHEY and CDR2 SVGAGI. The CDR3 has 14 amino acids. V gave up 2 bases and J gave up 10 bases, with 15 bases separating them. The CDR3 spells CASSYEVSGGEQFF. Here the CDR3 DNA reads TGTGCCAGCAGTTACGAGGTGTCTGGCGGAGAGCAGTTCTTC.

The V and J genes are TRBV20-1 and TRBJ2-7; 8 bases fit TRBD1. The V gene's germline CDR1 is DFQATT and CDR2 SNEGSKA (reference sequence). The CDR3 is 17 residues long. V lost 5 bases to trimming and J lost 4 bases; unmatched junction nucleotides: 19. The CDR3 DNA sequence: TGCAGTGCTCCTCCGGACAGGGTGCGTTATGAACATTACGAGCAGTACTTC. As protein: CSAPPDRVRYEHYEQYF.

The chain combines TRBV6-5 with TRBJ1-5; D not resolved. The CDR3 is 14 amino acids. The germline gives CDR1 MNHEY, CDR2 SVGAGI. Trimming removed 5 bases at V and 1 base at J, with 9 bases between. This CDR3 is CASSARRSNQPQHF. The DNA for the CDR3 is TGTGCCAGCAGTGCCAGGAGGAGCAATCAGCCCCAGCATTTT.

The rearrangement joins TRBV5-1 to TRBJ2-7, with D possibly being TRBD2 (6 bases). This CDR3 contains 15 residues. The germline V gene encodes CDR1 SGHRS and CDR2 YFSETQ. Trimming stripped 4 bases from V and 0 bases from J, with 14 bases between. The CDR3 loop is CASSPGAESSYEQYF. CDR3 coding DNA: TGCGCCAGCAGCCCGGGAGCGGAAAGCTCCTACGAGCAGTACTTC.

About this clonotype itself: The junction departs from germline at one end; a sequencing error may be responsible. The chain carries TRBV7-3 and TRBJ1-6; D is possibly TRBD1 (5 bases). CDR3 length: 14 amino acids. CDR1 is SGHTA and CDR2 is FQGTGA in the germline V gene. The CDR3 DNA sequence: TGTGCTAGCAGCCCCGGACACCTAAATTCACCCCTCCACTTT. This encodes CASSPGHLNSPLHF.

This chain uses TRBV6-5 with TRBJ2-4, with a weak D call TRBD1 (5 bases). The J call is in doubt because the DNA end fits TRBJ2-5 better. Germline CDR1 reads MNHEY; CDR2 reads SVGAGI. This CDR3 is built from 15 residues. CDR3 protein: CASQGTYAERETQYF. CDR3 nucleotides: TGTGCCAGCCAGGGAACGTACGCTGAACGAGAGACCCAGTACTTC.

J is TRBJ1-1 and V is TRBV6-6, with a tentative D call TRBD1 (5 bases). Per the germline V gene, CDR1 is MNHNY and CDR2 is SVGAGI (reference sequence). V gave up 0 bases and J gave up 1 base, with 9 bases separating them. The CDR3 runs 15 residues. This chain's CDR3 is CASSYSRQWNTEAFF. The CDR3 DNA reads TGTGCCAGCAGTTACTCCCGACAGTGGAACACTGAAGCTTTCTTT.

The chain combines TRBV20-1 with TRBJ2-1; D possibly uses TRBD1 or TRBD2 (5 bases each). CDR3 length: 16 residues. Trimming left V 1 base short and J 0 bases short, with 13 bases between. Germline-derived CDR1 and CDR2 are DFQATT and SNEGSKA (reference sequence). DNA of the CDR3: TGCAGTGCTAGAGGGACGGGGCGGAGCTCCTACAATGAGCAGTTCTTC. As protein: CSARGTGRSSYNEQFF.

CDR3 sequence reads: CATSTLDGSSYNEQFF. CDR3 DNA sequence: TGTGCCACCAGCACACTTGACGGGAGCTCCTACAATGAGCAGTTCTTC. The chain is built from TRBV15 and TRBJ2-1, with D maybe TRBD2 (6 bases). The CDR3 extends over 16 amino acids. Trimming shortened V by 4 bases and J by 0 bases, and 13 bases separated the two germline ends. Germline lookup yields CDR1 LNHNV and CDR2 YYDKDF (reference sequence).

V and J are TRBV15 and TRBJ2-5; tentative D call: TRBD1 (6 bases). This CDR3 has 13 amino acids. V was cut by 1 base and J by 11 bases, with 14 bases left in between. From germline, CDR1 is LNHNV and CDR2 YYDKDF (reference sequence). CDR3 nucleotide sequence: TGTGCCACCAGCAGAGGGACAGACAATGAGCAGTACTTC. It translates to CATSRGTDNEQYF.